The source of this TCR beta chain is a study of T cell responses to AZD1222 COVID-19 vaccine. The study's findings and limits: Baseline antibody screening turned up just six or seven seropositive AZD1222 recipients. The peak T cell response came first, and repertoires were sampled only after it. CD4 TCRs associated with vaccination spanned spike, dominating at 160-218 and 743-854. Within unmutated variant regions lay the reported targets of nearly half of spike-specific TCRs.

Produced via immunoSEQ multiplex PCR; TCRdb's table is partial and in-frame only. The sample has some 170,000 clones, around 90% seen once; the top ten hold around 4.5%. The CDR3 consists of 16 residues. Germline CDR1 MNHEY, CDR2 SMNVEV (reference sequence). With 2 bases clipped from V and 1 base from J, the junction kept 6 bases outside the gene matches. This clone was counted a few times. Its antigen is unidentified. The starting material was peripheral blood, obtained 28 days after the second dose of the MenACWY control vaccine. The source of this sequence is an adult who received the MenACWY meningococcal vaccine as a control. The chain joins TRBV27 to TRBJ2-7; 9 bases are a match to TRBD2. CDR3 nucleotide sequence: TGTGCCAGCAGTTTAAGCAAGGGACTAGCTTCCTACGAGCAGTACTTC. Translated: CASSLSKGLASYEQYF.